The rows below give T cell receptor beta chains drawn from one sample of a study of T cell responses to AZD1222 COVID-19 vaccine. Sequencing was performed with immunoSEQ multiplex PCR; in TCRdb, only in-frame clones are kept and a portion is missing. The sample lists 130,000 or so clones, around 90% seen once, with roughly 3.9% in the top ten. The source was peripheral blood, collected 28 days after the second AZD1222 dose. The receptors were sampled from an adult who received the AZD1222 COVID-19 vaccine. Each CDR3 is given with its conserved first and last residue. D genes are given only for firm matches. Clone size is not always given. Where it is, it says once, few, many or a class for expanded clones.

length,V,D,J,size,CDR3,DNA
12,TRBV2,-,TRBJ2-1,-,CASSENRAAQFF,TGTGCCAGCAGTGAAAACAGGGCCGCGCAGTTCTTC
15,TRBV6-5,TRBD1,TRBJ2-7,-,CAIISSGTGLYEQYF,TGTGCCATCATTTCCTCCGGGACAGGCCTCTACGAGCAGTACTTC
16,TRBV19,-,TRBJ1-5,-,CASSIAGLTSNQPQHF,TGTGCCAGTAGTATAGCCGGGCTTACAAGCAATCAGCCCCAGCATTTT
16,TRBV12-5,-,TRBJ1-1,-,CASGLRDGELNTEAFF,TGTGCTAGTGGTCTCAGGGACGGTGAACTGAACACTGAAGCTTTCTTT
13,TRBV18,TRBD1,TRBJ1-1,-,CASSTGTGTEAFF,TGTGCCAGCTCGACCGGGACAGGGACTGAAGCTTTCTTT
19,TRBV27,-,TRBJ2-7,-,CASSSRVPLRRVGAYEQYF,TGTGCCAGCAGTTCCCGCGTCCCCTTAAGACGAGTGGGGGCATACGAGCAGTACTTC
16,TRBV28,TRBD1,TRBJ1-5,-,CASSQGQPAGIKPQHF,TGTGCCAGCAGCCAGGGACAGCCCGCGGGGATCAAGCCCCAGCATTTT
14,TRBV11-2,-,TRBJ1-1,-,CASSLAPRGLEAFF,TGTGCCAGCAGCTTAGCTCCGAGGGGACTTGAAGCTTTCTTT
14,TRBV18,TRBD1,TRBJ2-1,once,CASSHRGENNEQFF,TGTGCCAGCTCTCACAGGGGGGAGAACAATGAGCAGTTCTTC
14,TRBV29-1,-,TRBJ1-6,-,CSVAFDSFNSPLHF,TGCAGCGTTGCGTTCGACAGCTTTAATTCACCCCTCCACTTT
11,TRBV6-2/TRBV6-3,-,TRBJ2-5,-,CASSQKETQYF,TGTGCCAGCAGCCAGAAAGAGACCCAGTACTTC
19,TRBV19,-,TRBJ2-2,-,CASSIEVQGKVEDTGELFF,TGTGCCAGTAGTATAGAGGTCCAGGGTAAAGTGGAAGACACCGGGGAGCTGTTTTTT
15,TRBV15,TRBD1,TRBJ1-1,-,CATSARTGEGTEAFF,TGTGCCACCAGCGCCAGGACAGGGGAGGGCACTGAAGCTTTCTTT
13,TRBV15,-,TRBJ2-3,-,CATSRDPGDTQYF,TGTGCCACCAGCAGAGATCCCGGCGATACGCAGTATTTT
14,TRBV9,-,TRBJ2-5,-,CASSVPGPQETQYF,TGTGCCAGCAGCGTTCCGGGTCCCCAAGAGACCCAGTACTTC
14,TRBV19,-,TRBJ1-5,-,CASSMFPGSQPQHF,TGTGCCAGTAGTATGTTCCCAGGATCTCAGCCCCAGCATTTT
14,TRBV5-4,-,TRBJ2-6,once,CASSLDSGANVLTF,TGTGCCAGCAGCTTGGACTCTGGGGCCAACGTCCTGACTTTC
14,TRBV6-5,-,TRBJ2-7,-,CASRVGQGPYEQYF,TGTGCCAGCAGGGTGGGACAAGGGCCCTACGAGCAGTACTTC
14,TRBV5-4,TRBD1,TRBJ1-5,-,CASSLDRAGQPQHF,TGTGCCAGCAGCCTTGACAGGGCAGGCCAGCCCCAGCATTTT
14,TRBV25-1,TRBD1,TRBJ2-1,-,CASSGGQGVNEQFF,TGTGCCAGCAGTGGGGGACAGGGGGTCAATGAGCAGTTCTTC
15,TRBV11-2,-,TRBJ1-2,once,CASSLDRQGARGYTF,TGTGCCAGCAGCTTAGATCGGCAGGGTGCACGGGGCTACACCTTC
13,TRBV6-5,TRBD1,TRBJ2-5,-,CASGGQVDGFQYF,TGTGCCAGCGGGGGACAGGTGGATGGTTTCCAGTACTTC
15,TRBV28,-,TRBJ2-2,-,CASIPGQTNTGELFF,TGTGCCAGCATCCCCGGACAGACGAACACCGGGGAGCTGTTTTTT